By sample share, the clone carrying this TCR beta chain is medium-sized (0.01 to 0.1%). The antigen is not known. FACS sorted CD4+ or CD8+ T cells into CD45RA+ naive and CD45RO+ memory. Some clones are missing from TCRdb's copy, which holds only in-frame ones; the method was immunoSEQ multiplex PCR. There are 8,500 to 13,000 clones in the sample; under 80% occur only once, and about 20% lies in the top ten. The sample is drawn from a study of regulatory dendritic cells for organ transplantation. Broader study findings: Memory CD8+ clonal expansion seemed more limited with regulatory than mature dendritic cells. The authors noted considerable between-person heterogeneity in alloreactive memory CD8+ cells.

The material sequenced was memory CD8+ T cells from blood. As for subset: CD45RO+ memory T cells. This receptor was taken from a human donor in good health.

The CDR3 loop is CASSHRRGTSGTYNEQFF. CDR3 bases: TGTGCCAGCAGCCACCGTAGGGGGACTAGCGGGACCTACAATGAGCAGTTCTTC. The chain carries TRBV7-2 and TRBJ2-1; 13 nucleotides align to TRBD2. In germline, CDR1 is SGHTA, CDR2 FQGNSA. Trimming took 5 bases from V and 2 from J; bases not matched to a gene: 9. The CDR3 length is 18 residues.